This T cell receptor (beta chain) originates from a study of beta chain features in type 1 diabetes. Sort purity for all populations was recorded as exceeding 98%. Points on this clone: Its antigen is as yet unknown.

Study-wide results and caveats: Within patients, naive, central memory and Treg TCRB repertoires seemed more similar than within healthy donors. Possible PCR preference for shorter templates applied equally to patients and controls.

Sequenced material consisted of expressed TCRB transcripts (all of the isolated RNA was reverse transcribed). Reads from naive, central memory and regulatory T cell samples averaged around 3.6 million. Method: immunoSEQ multiplex PCR; TCRdb's copy keeps in-frame clones and lacks some. The data show around 160,000 clones, with nearly 50% seen just once and 0.4% to 0.5% held by the top ten. CDR1 is SEHNR, CDR2 FQNEAQ, per germline (reference sequence). CDR3 length equals 15 residues. Trimming at V came to 5 bases and at J to 6 bases, leaving 7 bases not matched to a gene. The origin of this receptor is a man aged 18 to 29 in good health. Sequencing input: Tregs from blood. The chain links TRBV7-9 to TRBJ2-7; 13 bases fit TRBD2. This chain's CDR3 is CASSHGTSGNREQYF. In nucleotides, the CDR3 is TGTGCCAGCAGCCACGGGACTAGCGGGAATCGCGAGCAGTACTTC. The variable domain in full, with the rest retrieved from reference TRBV7-9 and TRBJ2-7, is DTGVSQNPRHKITKRGQNVTFRCDPISEHNRLYWYRQTLGQGPEFLTYFQNEAQLEKSRLLSDRFSAERPKGSFSTLEIQRTEQGDSAMYLCASSHGTSGNREQYFGPGTRLTVT.